This TCR beta chain was sequenced in a study of technical replicates of blood from a handful of donors. CDR3 length: 11 amino acids. Per germline, CDR1 DFQATT and CDR2 SNEGSKA (reference sequence). Between the trimmed V and J ends, which lost 6 bases and 6 bases, there was a span of 11 bases. This clone was found once. Clones were sequenced by immunoSEQ multiplex PCR, and TCRdb holds only the in-frame ones, with some missing. The sample lists some 47,000 clones, more than 85% seen once, with 3.9% in the top ten. Sequencing was performed on PBMCs. This receptor was identified in a human donor in good health. Some clones in this sample may be carry-over from other donors' samples. The rearrangement uses TRBV20-1 and TRBJ1-1, with D possibly TRBD1 on 5 matching bases. CDR3 protein: CSAPVGAEAFF. DNA of the CDR3: TGCAGTGCCCCGGTAGGGGCTGAAGCTTTCTTT.